The next 12 T cell receptor beta chains were all read from a single sample in a study of response to subunit inactivated influenza vaccine (dated by TCRdb to the late 2010s). The library was built by means of RT-PCR. The sequencer was an Illumina HiSeq 2500. Starting from the raw public reads, TCRdb applied fastp trimming at Q25, assembled clones with MiXCR and retained in-frame beta chains. Identical CDR3 proteins give one entry, which carries the most common genes and DNA. A total of over 400,000 distinct CDR3 sequences appear in this sample, 9.5% to 12% of them only once. Of the sample, about 12% is held by the ten largest clones. This specimen's time point label, per the study, means: 45 to 55 days after influenza vaccine administration. The sequencing here drew on PBMCs from blood, taken 35 to 45 days after vaccination. The receptors come from a man aged 50 to 60 who received an inactivated influenza vaccine. Donor details come from another sample of the same person, matched by shared clones.

Note on this clonotype: A much larger clone lies a single base off, so this may be a read error. The chain combines TRBV12-3 or TRBV12-4 with TRBJ2-2; TRBD1 agrees at 7 bases. The CDR3 extends over 18 amino acids. V was clipped by 7 bases and J by 3 bases; unmatched bases: 17. The CDR3 here is CASTSPWEDREYTGELFF. CDR3 bases: TGTGCCAGCACTTCGCCCTGGGAAGACAGGGAGTACACCGGGGAGCTGTTTTTT.

The chain is built from TRBV12-3 or TRBV12-4 and TRBJ2-1, with a weak D call TRBD1 (6 bases). The CDR3 spans 13 residues. The V end lost 6 bases, the J end lost 6 bases, and 12 bases lay between the germline ends. CDR3 residues: CASREDRSNEQFF. For the CDR3, the DNA is TGTGCCAGCAGAGAGGACAGATCCAATGAGCAGTTCTTC.

This clonotype has a handful of counts. J is TRBJ2-5 and V is TRBV5-1; D is unresolved. The CDR3 runs 14 residues. The germline V gene has CDR1 SGHRS and CDR2 YFSETQ. The V gene lost 0 bases and the J gene lost 2 bases, with 8 bases spanning the gap. This CDR3 reads CASSLDKLQETQYF. The CDR3 bases are TGCGCCAGCAGCTTGGATAAGCTACAAGAGACCCAGTACTTC.

In this sample, this clonotype turned up many times. This chain connects TRBV5-1 to TRBJ2-7; TRBD2 agrees at 7 bases. Trimming removed 2 bases from V and 1 base from J; junction bases left unmatched: 3. This CDR3 has 14 amino acids. The germline V gene has CDR1 SGHRS and CDR2 YFSETQ. The CDR3, as DNA: TGCGCCAGCAGCTTATGGGGAGGGTCCTACGAGCAGTACTTC. It yields the protein CASSLWGGSYEQYF.

The CDR3, as DNA: TGCGCCAGCAGCCAAGATTGGCCATTATTCACTGAAGCTTTCTTT. Amino acid sequence: CASSQDWPLFTEAFF. The V and J genes are TRBV4-1 and TRBJ1-1, with D unresolved. In germline, CDR1 is MGHRA, CDR2 YSYEKL. Trimming pared 0 bases from V and 4 bases from J, leaving 12 bases between. This CDR3 contains 15 residues.

This clonotype was counted many times. V and J are TRBV20-1 and TRBJ2-1; 9 positions match TRBD2. Germline V gene data show CDR1 as DFQATT and CDR2 as SNEGSKA (reference sequence). The CDR3 sequence is 14 residues long. V shed 5 bases and J 7 bases; nucleotides not matched to a gene: 9. CDR3 sequence reads: CSASASGILNEQFF. In DNA, the CDR3 is TGCAGTGCTTCGGCTAGCGGGATTTTGAATGAGCAGTTCTTC.

This clonotype was recorded a few times. This chain joins TRBV5-1 and TRBJ2-3; TRBD2 matches 16 bases. This CDR3 spans 16 amino acids. CDR1 SGHRS and CDR2 YFSETQ come from the germline V gene. V lost 4 bases, J lost 6 bases, and 5 bases stayed unmatched. This chain's CDR3 is CASSPGLAGGLDTQYF. The CDR3 DNA follows: TGCGCCAGCAGCCCGGGACTAGCGGGGGGGCTGGATACGCAGTATTTT. Full variable domain (rest looked up from reference TRBV5-1 and TRBJ2-3): KAGVTQTPRYLIKTRGQQVTLSCSPISGHRSVSWYQQTPGQGLQFLFEYFSETQRNKGNFPGRFSGRQFSNSRSEMNVSTLELGDSALYLCASSPGLAGGLDTQYFGPGTRLTVL.

There are a few counts of this clonotype. The genes are TRBV6-1 and TRBJ2-1, with TRBD2 identical over 10 bases. V lost 7 bases, J lost 7 bases, and 4 bases stayed unmatched. This CDR3 contains 13 residues. The germline CDR1 and CDR2 sequences are MNHNS and SASEGT. In DNA, the CDR3 is TGTGCCAGCACTAGCGGGAGTAAGAATGAGCAGTTCTTC. Translation: CASTSGSKNEQFF.

This clonotype was recorded at least ten times. An end of the junction differs from the germline gene, which may be a read error. This chain connects TRBV6-5 to TRBJ2-7; 11 nucleotides align to TRBD2. The CDR3 is 12 residues long. Looked up from germline, CDR1 is MNHEY and CDR2 is SVGAGI. CDR3 bases: TGTGCCAGCAGTTACGAGCTAGCGGGAGGCTCGTTC. This sequence encodes CASSYELAGGSF.

The rearrangement links TRBV28 to TRBJ1-1, with D possibly being TRBD1 (5 bases). The CDR3 runs to 14 residues. Between the trimmed V and J ends, which lost 9 bases and 0 bases, there was a span of 14 bases. Germline-derived CDR1 and CDR2 are MDHEN and SYDVKM. CDR3: CASKRGPMNTEAFF. As DNA, the CDR3 is TGTGCCAGTAAAAGGGGCCCAATGAACACTGAAGCTTTCTTT.

This clonotype was found many times. This chain links TRBV9 with TRBJ2-2, with D maybe TRBD1 (6 bases). Germline values: CDR1 SGDLS, CDR2 YYNGEE. This CDR3 region has 13 residues. Trimming took off 3 bases at V and 6 bases at J, with 9 bases between the two ends. This chain's CDR3 is CASSAGVAGELFF. In nucleotides, the CDR3 is TGTGCCAGCAGCGCAGGGGTGGCCGGGGAGCTGTTTTTT.

The chain combines TRBV27 with TRBJ2-2; 9 bases align to TRBD1. The CDR3 has 15 amino acids. The V gene's germline CDR1 is MNHEY and CDR2 SMNVEV (reference sequence). V lost 6 bases to trimming and J lost 1 base; unmatched junction nucleotides: 3. The CDR3 DNA follows: TGTGCCAGCAGATCGACAGGGGGGAACACCGGGGAGCTGTTTTTT. Translated, it gives CASRSTGGNTGELFF.